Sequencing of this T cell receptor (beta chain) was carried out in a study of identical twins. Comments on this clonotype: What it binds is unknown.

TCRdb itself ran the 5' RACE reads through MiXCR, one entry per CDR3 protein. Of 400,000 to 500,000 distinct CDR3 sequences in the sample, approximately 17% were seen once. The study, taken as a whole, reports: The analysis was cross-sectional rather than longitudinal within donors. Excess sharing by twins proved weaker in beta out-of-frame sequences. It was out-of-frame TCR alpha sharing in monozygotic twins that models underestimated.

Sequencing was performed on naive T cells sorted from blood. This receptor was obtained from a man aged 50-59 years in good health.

Here the CDR3 reads CASSLTSGGDNEQFF. CDR3 in DNA: TGTGCCAGCAGTTTGACTAGCGGAGGGGACAATGAGCAGTTCTTC. The chain carries TRBV27 and TRBJ2-1, with 9 bases that match TRBD2. Germline loops: CDR1 MNHEY, CDR2 SMNVEV (reference sequence). The CDR3 sequence is 15 residues long. V shed 3 bases, J shed 5 bases, and the junction held 5 bases outside the gene matches.